The 32 T cell receptor beta chains presented below share a single source sample, sequenced in a study of T cells after yellow fever vaccination (dated by TCRdb to about 2019). What this sample's treatment or condition label stands for: live attenuated yellow fever vaccine strain. Libraries were constructed by 5' RACE. The instrument was an Illumina NovaSeq 6000. In-frame beta chains were kept once TCRdb had trimmed the public reads at Q25 with fastp and called clones with MiXCR. When rows share a CDR3 protein, they turn into one entry using the most common DNA and genes. Recorded for this sample are 150,000 to 200,000 distinct CDR3 sequences; about 10% of them occurred a single time. Around 34% of the sample belongs to the ten largest clones. The material sequenced was CD8+ T cells sorted from PBMCs, taken 15 days after the yellow fever booster vaccination. These TCRs come from a man aged 18 to 35 who received the YFV17D yellow fever vaccine.

This clonotype was counted only a few times. The chain combines TRBV4-1 with TRBJ2-7, with 7 bases matching TRBD1. V lost 1 base and J lost 0; bases outside the gene matches: 3. The germline gives CDR1 MGHRA, CDR2 YSYEKL. The CDR3 is 15 amino acids. CDR3 amino acids: CASSQVRDSSYEQYF. Here the CDR3 DNA reads TGCGCCAGCAGCCAAGTACGGGACAGCTCCTACGAGCAGTACTTC.

The V gene is TRBV3-1, the J gene TRBJ1-5; weak D call: TRBD1 (6 bases). The length of the CDR3 is 16 residues. V was pared by 0 bases and J by 7 bases, with 16 bases between. From germline, CDR1 is LGHDT and CDR2 YNNKEL (reference sequence). CDR3 bases: TGTGCCAGCAGCCAAGAGGAAGGCAGGGGCAGGCAGCCCCAGCATTTT. Translation gives CASSQEEGRGRQPQHF. The full variable domain, with the rest looked up from reference TRBV3-1 and TRBJ1-5, is DTAVSQTPKYLVTQMGNDKSIKCEQNLGHDTMYWYKQDSKKFLKIMFSYNNKELIINETVPNRFSPKSPDKAHLNLHINSLELGDSAVYFCASSQEEGRGRQPQHFGDGTRLSIL.

The chain has TRBV4-1 and TRBJ2-7; 7 nucleotides line up with TRBD2. The germline V gene has CDR1 MGHRA and CDR2 YSYEKL. The junction had 9 bases not matched to a gene; V was cut back by 0 bases and J by 4 bases. The CDR3 spans 16 residues. The CDR3 region has the DNA TGCGCCAGCAGCCAAGACCGGGGGGACCTTGGGTACGAGCAGTACGTC. Translation: CASSQDRGDLGYEQYV.

V and J are TRBV4-3 and TRBJ1-5, with D tentatively TRBD1 (5 bases). Germline V gives CDR1 LGHNA, CDR2 YSLEER. CDR3 length equals 14 residues. V lost 0 bases, J lost 4 bases, and 7 bases lay in between. This CDR3 is CASSQDRANQPQHF. CDR3 sequence (DNA): TGCGCCAGCAGCCAAGACAGGGCAAATCAGCCCCAGCATTTT.

Ten or more counts support this clonotype. The V gene is TRBV4-1, the J gene TRBJ1-1; D ambiguous. Germline CDR1 and CDR2: MGHRA and YSYEKL. The CDR3 loop spans 15 amino acids. The V and J ends lost 7 bases and 0 bases respectively, with 15 bases between them. The CDR3 sequence: CASNEGSGVNTEAFF. In DNA form, the CDR3 reads TGCGCCAGCAACGAAGGTAGTGGGGTGAACACTGAAGCTTTCTTT.

This clonotype was seen a few times. This rearrangement joins TRBV30 to TRBJ2-3, with no clear D. The V gene lost 1 base and the J gene lost 2 bases, with 4 bases spanning the gap. Germline V gives CDR1 GTSNPN, CDR2 SVGIG (reference sequence). The CDR3 spans 12 residues. CDR3 loop: CAWSALTDTQYF. DNA for the CDR3: TGTGCCTGGAGTGCACTCACAGATACGCAGTATTTT.

The rearrangement uses TRBV4-1 and TRBJ1-6; TRBD1 matches at 9 bases. CDR3 length: 19 residues. V lost 0 bases and J lost 4; bases outside the gene matches: 10. Per the germline V gene, CDR1 is MGHRA and CDR2 is YSYEKL. The CDR3 coding sequence is TGCGCCAGCAGCCAAGATAGCCTACTGACAGGGGGGTATAATTCACCCCTCCACTTT. Translated: CASSQDSLLTGGYNSPLHF.

The table lists this clonotype with a few counts. The CDR3 loop reads CASSPNGGWVSPLHF. CDR3 sequence (DNA): TGTGCCAGCAGCCCTAACGGGGGATGGGTTTCACCCCTCCACTTT. This chain connects TRBV7-3 to TRBJ1-6, with D maybe TRBD1 (5 bases). The germline V gene has CDR1 SGHTA and CDR2 FQGTGA. The CDR3 loop spans 15 amino acids. V lost 5 bases, J lost 9 bases, and 17 bases lay in between.

The CDR3 DNA is TGCGCCAGCAGCCTCACCGACGGACGGCTCAACACTGAAGCTTTCTTT. Translating it yields CASSLTDGRLNTEAFF. This chain links TRBV4-1 with TRBJ1-1; no clear D. V was pared by 4 bases and J by 2 bases, with 17 bases between. Per germline, CDR1 MGHRA and CDR2 YSYEKL. The CDR3 is 16 amino acids.

This chain uses TRBV7-3 with TRBJ2-5; TRBD1 is a possible D gene (6 bases). CDR1 SGHTA and CDR2 FQGTGA come from the germline V gene. The CDR3 length is 17 residues. V was shortened by 1 base and J by 5 bases, with 20 bases between the two germline ends. The CDR3 loop is CASSLRDDAWGRETQYF. The DNA for the CDR3 is TGTGCCAGCAGCTTAAGGGATGACGCCTGGGGGCGGGAGACCCAGTACTTC.

At least ten counts were recorded for this clonotype. The V call is TRBV7-7, the J call TRBJ2-5; 11 bases agree with TRBD2. This CDR3 comprises 16 residues. V lost 5 bases to trimming and J lost 4 bases; unmatched junction nucleotides: 9. Germline V lookup: CDR1 SSHAT, CDR2 FNYEAQ (reference sequence). CDR3 loop: CASSPELAGEGETQYF. DNA of the CDR3: TGTGCCAGCAGCCCCGAACTAGCGGGGGAGGGAGAGACCCAGTACTTC.

This rearrangement joins TRBV20-1 to TRBJ2-5; TRBD2 might be the D (7 bases). The CDR3 consists of 16 residues. V shed 0 bases and J shed 5 bases, with 19 bases lying between them. Germline V gives CDR1 DFQATT, CDR2 SNEGSKA (reference sequence). The CDR3 loop reads CSARDRQDSLAETQYF. The CDR3 DNA is TGCAGTGCTAGAGATCGACAGGACTCACTAGCGGAGACCCAGTACTTC.

This sequence joins TRBV5-4 and TRBJ2-1; D possibly matches TRBD1 or TRBD2 (7 bases each). Trimming pared 4 bases from V and 6 bases from J, leaving 14 bases between. The CDR3 is made up of 14 amino acids. Germline CDR1 and CDR2: SGHNT and YYREEE (reference sequence). The DNA of the CDR3 is TGTGCCAGCAGCGTAAGCGGGACAGCCAATGAGCAGTTCTTC. Its protein product is CASSVSGTANEQFF.

The rearrangement uses TRBV10-3 and TRBJ2-1; perhaps TRBD1 as D (5 bases). The CDR3 runs to 13 residues. Germline V gene sequence: CDR1 ENHRY, CDR2 SYGVKD. Trimming pared 4 bases from V and 6 bases from J, leaving 10 bases between. CDR3 nucleotides: TGTGCCATCAGTGGGGGCAGGGCCAATGAGCAGTTCTTC. It yields the protein CAISGGRANEQFF.

The rearrangement links TRBV6-1 to TRBJ2-2; possibly TRBD1 for D (6 bases). The germline V gene has CDR1 MNHNS and CDR2 SASEGT. Trimming pared 4 bases from V and 5 bases from J, leaving 14 bases between. The CDR3 loop spans 15 amino acids. The CDR3 region is CASSVTGWGTGELFF. For the CDR3, the DNA is TGTGCCAGCAGTGTGACAGGATGGGGAACCGGGGAGCTGTTTTTT.

This clonotype turned up a few times. The CDR3: CSVGRGSSYEQYF. CDR3 nucleotide sequence: TGCAGCGTTGGCCGGGGCAGCTCCTACGAGCAGTACTTC. The chain employs TRBV29-1 and TRBJ2-7, with D perhaps TRBD1 or TRBD2 (5 bases each). The V gene lost 4 bases and the J gene lost 0 bases, with 10 bases spanning the gap. The CDR3 length is 13 residues. Germline V CDR1 and CDR2: SQVTM, ANQGSEA.

This clonotype turned up a few times. The CDR3 DNA follows: TGTGCCAGCAACCCTAGCGGGGGAGGCTACGAGCAGTACTTC. Translation: CASNPSGGGYEQYF. This chain connects TRBV5-5 to TRBJ2-7; 10 nucleotides line up with TRBD2. Germline loops: CDR1 SGHKS, CDR2 YYEKEE (reference sequence). The V gene end was trimmed by 6 bases and the J gene end by 3 bases; junction bases not matched to a gene: 6. The CDR3 length is 14 residues.

In this sample, this clonotype turned up a few times. J is TRBJ1-1 and V is TRBV29-1, with 7 bases fitting TRBD1. This CDR3 comprises 12 residues. V trimming: 6 bases; J trimming: 1 base; junction bases outside the gene matches: 2. Germline assignment: CDR1 SQVTM and CDR2 ANQGSEA. CDR3 nucleotides: TGCAGCGTCCGACAGGGGAACACTGAAGCTTTCTTT. Translation gives CSVRQGNTEAFF.

This clonotype was seen a handful of times. The chain uses TRBV6-2 or TRBV6-3 and TRBJ2-2, with a weak D call TRBD1 (5 bases). This CDR3 spans 12 amino acids. Per the germline V gene, CDR1 is MNHEY and CDR2 is SVGEGT. V lost 8 bases, J lost 6 bases, and 10 bases lay in between. The CDR3 region is CASRWGAGELFF. The CDR3, as DNA: TGTGCCAGCCGTTGGGGCGCCGGGGAGCTGTTTTTT.

This clonotype was seen a few times. This chain uses TRBV5-1 with TRBJ2-5, with 7 bases lining up with TRBD2. The length of the CDR3 is 15 residues. V was pared by 1 base and J by 1 base, with 4 bases of the junction left unmatched. Germline-derived CDR1 and CDR2 are SGHRS and YFSETQ. The CDR3 here is CASSLKERGQETQYF. For the CDR3, the DNA is TGCGCCAGCAGCTTGAAGGAGCGGGGCCAAGAGACCCAGTACTTC.

The V call is TRBV7-6, the J call TRBJ1-3, with D unclear. This CDR3 region has 17 residues. Germline values: CDR1 SGHVS, CDR2 FNYEAQ. V was trimmed by 5 bases and J by 1 base, leaving 18 bases between them. CDR3 coding DNA: TGTGCCAGCAGCCCTACCACGGACGTCGGGTCTGGAAACACCATATATTTT. Protein sequence: CASSPTTDVGSGNTIYF.

This clonotype was detected only a few times. The chain couples TRBV27 to TRBJ1-2; perhaps TRBD1 as D (5 bases). This CDR3 spans 17 amino acids. The V and J ends lost 3 bases and 1 base respectively, with 18 bases between them. Germline V gives CDR1 MNHEY, CDR2 SMNVEV (reference sequence). DNA for the CDR3: TGTGCCAGCAGTTTTCGTGGCGGGACTAATATTAACTATGGCTACACCTTC. It translates to CASSFRGGTNINYGYTF.

This clonotype was picked up a small number of times. The chain joins TRBV4-1 to TRBJ1-5; the D gene is possibly TRBD1 (5 bases). CDR3 length: 16 amino acids. V was cut by 8 bases and J by 3 bases, with 20 bases left in between. CDR1 is MGHRA and CDR2 is YSYEKL in the germline V gene. Written as DNA, the CDR3 is TGCGCCAGCGCGGCAGGGTTCCAGGCACTCAATCAGCCCCAGCATTTT. Translating it yields CASAAGFQALNQPQHF.

The chain has TRBV6-5 and TRBJ2-1; the D gene is possibly TRBD2 (6 bases). The germline V and J ends were trimmed by 0 bases and 8 bases, with 11 bases remaining between them. The germline gives CDR1 MNHEY, CDR2 SVGAGI. The CDR3 consists of 14 residues. The CDR3 sequence: CASSYSISGDEQFF. The CDR3 DNA is TGTGCCAGCAGTTACTCGATTTCGGGGGATGAGCAGTTCTTC.

The rearrangement uses TRBV28 and TRBJ1-3; D is unclear. CDR3 length: 13 amino acids. Trimming took off 3 bases at V and 0 bases at J, with 3 bases between the two ends. Germline assignment: CDR1 MDHEN and CDR2 SYDVKM. CDR3 sequence (DNA): TGTGCCAGCAGTTTTAACTCTGGAAACACCATATATTTT. It codes for CASSFNSGNTIYF.

Only a few counts were recorded for this clonotype. The chain joins TRBV7-6 to TRBJ2-2, with 10 positions matching TRBD1. Germline assignment: CDR1 SGHVS and CDR2 FNYEAQ. This CDR3 contains 16 residues. After removal of 5 bases from V and 6 bases from J, the junction contained 9 bases not matched to a gene. Here the CDR3 reads CASSTRQGAIAGELFF. The CDR3 region has the DNA TGTGCCAGCAGCACCAGACAGGGGGCTATCGCCGGGGAGCTGTTTTTT.

This rearrangement joins TRBV4-2 to TRBJ2-1; the D gene is possibly TRBD2 (5 bases). The CDR3 runs to 14 residues. Looked up from germline, CDR1 is LGHNA and CDR2 is YNFKEQ. The V gene lost 4 bases and the J gene lost 6 bases, with 13 bases spanning the gap. The CDR3 nucleotides read TGTGCCAGCAGCCCCGGGGTTGGGTCCAATGAGCAGTTCTTC. Translation gives CASSPGVGSNEQFF.

This clonotype appeared a few times. J is TRBJ1-5 and V is TRBV12-3 or TRBV12-4; no firm D call. V was trimmed by 7 bases and J by 3 bases, leaving 7 bases between them. The CDR3 extends over 12 amino acids. This CDR3 reads CASKRPNQPQHF. The CDR3 DNA reads TGTGCCAGCAAAAGACCCAATCAGCCCCAGCATTTT.

In this sample, this clonotype turned up a few times. This chain links TRBV5-5 with TRBJ2-5, with TRBD2 matching over 10 bases. CDR1 and CDR2 from the germline V gene are SGHKS and YYEKEE (reference sequence). Germline trimming cut 2 bases from V and 4 bases from J; bases unmatched to any gene: 2. The CDR3 contains 14 residues. CDR3 region: CASSFGLAVETQYF. Here the CDR3 DNA reads TGTGCCAGCAGCTTCGGACTAGCGGTAGAGACCCAGTACTTC.

With regard to this clonotype: A read error may produce the germline difference seen at one junction end. This rearrangement joins TRBV4-1 to TRBJ1-1; D is uncertain. The CDR3 totals 15 residues. From germline, CDR1 is MGHRA and CDR2 YSYEKL. The CDR3 region has the DNA TGTGCCAGCAGCCAAGAAGGCACCCTGAACACTGAAGCTTTCTTT. Protein product: CASSQEGTLNTEAFF.

The table lists this clonotype with a count of one. As DNA, the CDR3 is TGTGCCAGCACGTGGCTCCCTAACACCGGGGAGCTGTTTTTT. Translating it yields CASTWLPNTGELFF. The chain couples TRBV19 to TRBJ2-2; the D is unclear. The V end lost 9 bases, the J end lost 2 bases, and 13 bases lay between the germline ends. Germline lookup yields CDR1 LNHDA and CDR2 SQIVND (reference sequence). CDR3 length equals 14 residues.

The sample holds a few counts of this clonotype. The chain combines TRBV7-2 with TRBJ1-2; D is unclear. CDR1 and CDR2 from the germline V gene are SGHTA and FQGNSA. V was clipped by 3 bases and J by 0 bases, with 17 bases between them. The length of the CDR3 is 17 residues. The CDR3 nucleotides are TGTGCCAGCAGCTTCCCTGCCAGCGGATCCACTAACTATGGCTACACCTTC. The encoded protein is CASSFPASGSTNYGYTF.